This T cell receptor (beta chain) was sequenced for a study of graft-versus-host responses after intestinal transplantation. At the level of the study: Multivisceral, liver-intestinal, or isolated intestinal grafts were transplanted into recipients.

Researchers processed graft tissue to release intraepithelial and lamina propria lymphocytes. The CDR3 is 13 amino acids. Trimming left V 1 base short and J 5 bases short, with 9 bases between. CDR1 and CDR2 from the germline V gene are SGHVS and FNYEAQ. About this clone: What it binds is not known.

General study findings and limits: Across patients carrying graft-donor T cell macrochimerism, allografts held high graft-versus-host to host-versus-graft clonal ratios. The marrow of recipients harbored GvH clones, and ileum or blood showed some of them first.

The repertoire was sequenced with immunoSEQ multiplex PCR; TCRdb's copy has only in-frame clones and lacks some. Of about 60,000 clones detected, approximately 88% appear once; the ten largest clones hold about 1.7%. The chain joins TRBV7-6 to TRBJ2-7, with a weak D call TRBD1 (5 bases). Sequencing was performed on ileum tissue, taken less than 400 days after transplant. This receptor was taken from a human patient who received an intestinal transplant, so some T cells may come from the graft donor. The CDR3 DNA is TGTGCCAGCAGCTTAGGGGGCCCCCACGAGCAGTACTTC. Residues: CASSLGGPHEQYF.